This T cell receptor (beta chain) emerged from a study of shared clonotypes between healthy human individuals. At the level of the study: The study drew on two women and a few men aged 18 to 49 as donors.

Germline CDR1 is SGHTA and CDR2 is FQGNSA. Trimming removed 4 bases from V and 4 bases from J, with 17 bases in between. The CDR3 consists of 16 residues. Produced via immunoSEQ multiplex PCR; TCRdb's table is partial and in-frame only. The sample comprises 400,000 to 600,000 clones, around 79% of which are singletons, and around 14% rests with the top ten. V and J are TRBV7-2 and TRBJ1-3; unclear D gene. The TCR was taken from a middle-aged woman in good health. Some clones in this sample may be carry-over from other donors' samples. The sequenced sample consisted of PBMCs. CDR3 nucleotides: TGTGCCAGCAGCTCCTCAGCAAGGGCTCTCGGAAACACCATATATTTT. Translation: CASSSSARALGNTIYF.